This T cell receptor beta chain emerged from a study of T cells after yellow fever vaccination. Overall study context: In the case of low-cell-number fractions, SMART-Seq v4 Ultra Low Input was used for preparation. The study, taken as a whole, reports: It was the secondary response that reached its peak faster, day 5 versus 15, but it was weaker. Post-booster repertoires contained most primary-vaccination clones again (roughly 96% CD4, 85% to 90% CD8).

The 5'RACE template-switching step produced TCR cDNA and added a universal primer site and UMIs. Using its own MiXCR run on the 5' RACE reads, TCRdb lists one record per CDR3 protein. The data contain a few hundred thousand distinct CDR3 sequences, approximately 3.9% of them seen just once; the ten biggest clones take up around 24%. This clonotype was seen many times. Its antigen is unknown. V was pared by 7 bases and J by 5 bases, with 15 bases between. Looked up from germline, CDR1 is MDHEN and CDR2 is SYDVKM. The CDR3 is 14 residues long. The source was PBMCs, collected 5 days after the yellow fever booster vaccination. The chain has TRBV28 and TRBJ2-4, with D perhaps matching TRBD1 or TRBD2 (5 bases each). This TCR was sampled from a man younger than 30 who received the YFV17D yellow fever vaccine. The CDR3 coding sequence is TGTGCCAGCACCCTTCGGGGCAAGCAAAACATTCAGTACTTC. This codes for CASTLRGKQNIQYF.